This TCR beta chain originates from a study of blood T cell repertoires in COVID-19. About the study: COVID-19 samples collected from the United States, Italy and Spain covered acute and convalescent phases.

J was trimmed by 4 bases and V by 8 bases; bases with no gene match: 8. Germline CDR1 WNHNN, CDR2 SYGVQD (reference sequence). This CDR3 is 14 amino acids long. Original data processing: Estimation of nucleated cell counts relied on the amplification of reference gene primers. Assay used: immunoSEQ multiplex PCR; TCRdb lists only in-frame clones, some missing. V, J and clone size reflect that table, while D and trimming were determined from the DNA. In the table there are 40,000 or so clones, around 89% of which are singletons. What was sequenced was peripheral blood. The genes are TRBV10-1 and TRBJ2-3, with 8 bases fitting TRBD2. The origin of this receptor is a man between 50 and 59 years old with active COVID-19. CDR3 sequence (DNA): TGCGCCAGCTCATCCGGGGGGGGCCCAGATACGCAGTATTTT. It yields the protein CASSSGGGPDTQYF.